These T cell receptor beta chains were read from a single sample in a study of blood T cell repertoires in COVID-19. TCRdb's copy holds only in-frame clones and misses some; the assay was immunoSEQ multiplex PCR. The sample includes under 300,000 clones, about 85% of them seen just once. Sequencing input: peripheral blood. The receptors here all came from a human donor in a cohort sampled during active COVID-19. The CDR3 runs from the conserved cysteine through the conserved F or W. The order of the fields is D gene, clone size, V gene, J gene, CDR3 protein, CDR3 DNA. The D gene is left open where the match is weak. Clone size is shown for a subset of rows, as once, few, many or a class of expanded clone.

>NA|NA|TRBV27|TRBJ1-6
CASSSYDQGSSPLHF
TGTGCCAGCAGTTCGTACGACCAGGGGTCTTCACCCCTCCACTTT
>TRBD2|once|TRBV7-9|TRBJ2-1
CASSLRASGRANEQFF
TGTGCCAGCAGCTTAAGGGCTAGCGGGAGGGCCAATGAGCAGTTCTTC
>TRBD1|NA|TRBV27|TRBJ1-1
CASSFGRGRTEAFF
TGTGCCAGCAGTTTTGGCAGGGGGAGGACTGAAGCTTTCTTT
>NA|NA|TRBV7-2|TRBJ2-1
CASSLALAGSGEQFF
TGTGCCAGCAGCTTAGCGTTGGCGGGATCGGGGGAGCAGTTCTTC
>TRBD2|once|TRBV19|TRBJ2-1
CASSIDLASGNNEQFF
TGTGCCAGTAGTATAGATCTGGCTAGCGGAAACAATGAGCAGTTCTTC
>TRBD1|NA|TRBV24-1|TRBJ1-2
CATSVSVGQGARGYTF
TGTGCCACCAGTGTCAGCGTGGGGCAGGGGGCGCGTGGCTACACCTTC
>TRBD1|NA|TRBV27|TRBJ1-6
CASSRTGGESPLHF
TGTGCCAGCAGCAGGACAGGGGGCGAGTCACCCCTCCACTTT
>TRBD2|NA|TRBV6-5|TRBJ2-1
CASSYAGTRHEQFF
TGTGCCAGCAGTTACGCCGGGACTAGACATGAGCAGTTCTTC
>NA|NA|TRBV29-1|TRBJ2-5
CSVVVQGETQYF
TGCAGCGTTGTAGTCCAGGGAGAGACCCAGTACTTC
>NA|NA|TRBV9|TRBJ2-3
CASRSSGKGADTQYF
TGTGCCAGCAGGTCTAGCGGAAAGGGGGCAGATACGCAGTATTTT
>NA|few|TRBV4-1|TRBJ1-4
CASSQEIQRVVGKLFF
TGCGCCAGCAGCCAAGAGATACAGAGGGTCGTGGGAAAACTGTTTTTT
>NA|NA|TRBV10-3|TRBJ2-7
CAIRMTRDSYEQYF
TGTGCCATCCGAATGACGCGGGACAGCTACGAGCAGTACTTC
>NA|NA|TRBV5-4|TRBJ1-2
CASSPKRGLNGYTF
TGTGCCAGCAGCCCCAAAAGGGGGTTGAATGGCTACACCTTC
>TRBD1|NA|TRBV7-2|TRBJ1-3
CASSLGQGNGNTIYF
TGTGCCAGCAGCTTGGGACAGGGGAATGGAAACACCATATATTTT
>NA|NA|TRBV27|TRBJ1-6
CASSPAPDLIVSPLHF
TGTGCCAGCAGTCCGGCCCCGGACTTGATCGTTTCACCCCTCCACTTT
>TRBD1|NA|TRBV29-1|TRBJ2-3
CSVSYRGGTDTQYF
TGCAGCGTTAGCTACAGGGGGGGCACAGATACGCAGTATTTT
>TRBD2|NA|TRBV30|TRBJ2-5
CAWASGRARIEGTQYF
TGTGCCTGGGCCAGCGGGAGGGCCAGGATTGAGGGGACCCAGTACTTC
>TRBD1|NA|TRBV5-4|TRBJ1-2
CASSLGARWAGGGYTF
TGTGCCAGCAGCTTGGGGGCGAGGTGGGCAGGGGGTGGCTACACCTTC
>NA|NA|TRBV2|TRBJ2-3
CASSDRGLNTDTQYF
TGTGCCAGCAGTGATAGAGGCCTCAACACAGATACGCAGTATTTT
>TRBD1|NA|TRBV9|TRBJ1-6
CASSDDRGYSPLHF
TGTGCCAGCAGCGACGACAGGGGGTATTCACCCCTCCACTTT
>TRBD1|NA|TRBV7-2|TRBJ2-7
CASSSTDRAGEQYF
TGTGCCAGCAGCAGTACCGACAGGGCTGGCGAGCAGTACTTC
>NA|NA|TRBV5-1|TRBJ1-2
CASSLEGAARNYGYTF
TGCGCCAGCAGCTTGGAAGGGGCAGCCCGGAACTATGGCTACACCTTC
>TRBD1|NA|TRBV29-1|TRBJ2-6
CSATGTGGSGANVLTF
TGCAGCGCCACCGGGACAGGGGGCTCTGGGGCCAACGTCCTGACTTTC
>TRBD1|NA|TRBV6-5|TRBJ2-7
CASRRQGASSYEQYF
TGTGCCAGCAGGCGTCAGGGGGCAAGCTCCTACGAGCAGTACTTC
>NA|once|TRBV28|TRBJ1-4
CASSLGLVSEKLFF
TGTGCCAGCAGTTTGGGGCTCGTATCTGAAAAACTGTTTTTT
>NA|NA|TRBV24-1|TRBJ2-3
CATSEGGAGQADTQYF
TGTGCCACCAGTGAAGGGGGAGCCGGGCAAGCAGATACGCAGTATTTT
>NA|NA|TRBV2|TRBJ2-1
CASGKEGGVYNEQFF
TGTGCCAGCGGAAAGGAGGGTGGCGTCTACAATGAGCAGTTCTTC
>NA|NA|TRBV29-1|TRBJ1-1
CSVVSIAEAFF
TGCAGCGTTGTTAGTATCGCTGAAGCTTTCTTT
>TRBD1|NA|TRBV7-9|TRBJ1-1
CASSWGQRGEAFF
TGTGCCAGCAGCTGGGGACAGAGGGGAGAAGCTTTCTTT
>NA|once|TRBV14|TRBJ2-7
CASLVGSGSQNYEQYF
TGTGCCAGCTTAGTGGGGAGTGGGAGCCAAAACTACGAGCAGTACTTC
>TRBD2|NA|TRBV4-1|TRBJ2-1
CASSRLAGVVYNEQFF
TGCGCCAGCAGCCGCCTAGCGGGAGTTGTCTACAATGAGCAGTTCTTC
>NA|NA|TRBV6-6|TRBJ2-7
CASVLQGTYEQYF
TGTGCCAGCGTATTACAGGGTACCTACGAGCAGTACTTC
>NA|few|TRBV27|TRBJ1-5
CASSSTGTNQPQHF
TGTGCCAGCAGTTCTACAGGGACAAATCAGCCCCAGCATTTT
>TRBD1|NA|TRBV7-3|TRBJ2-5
CASSLTGTASETQYF
TGTGCCAGCAGCTTGACCGGGACAGCATCCGAGACCCAGTACTTC
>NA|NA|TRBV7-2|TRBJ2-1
CASSSRGSYNEQFF
TGTGCCAGCAGCTCAAGGGGGTCCTACAATGAGCAGTTCTTC
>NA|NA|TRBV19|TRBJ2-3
CASSPPSTDTQYF
TGTGCCAGTAGTCCCCCTAGCACAGATACGCAGTATTTT
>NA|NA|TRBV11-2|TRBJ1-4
CASSLGAGVGEKLFF
TGTGCCAGCAGCTTAGGAGCTGGAGTTGGAGAAAAACTGTTTTTT
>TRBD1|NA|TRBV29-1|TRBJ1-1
CSVEKQGRTEAFF
TGCAGCGTCGAAAAACAGGGGCGTACTGAAGCTTTCTTT
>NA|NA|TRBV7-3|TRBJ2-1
CASSQGQTYNEQFF
TGTGCCAGCAGTCAGGGACAAACCTACAATGAGCAGTTCTTC
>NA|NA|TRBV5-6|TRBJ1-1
CASSLFGLMNTEAFF
TGTGCCAGCAGCTTATTCGGACTGATGAACACTGAAGCTTTCTTT
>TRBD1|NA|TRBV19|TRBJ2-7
CASSPGTGGFSEQYF
TGTGCCAGTAGTCCCGGGACAGGGGGGTTTAGCGAGCAGTACTTC
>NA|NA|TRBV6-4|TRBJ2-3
CASSNSADTQYF
TGTGCCAGCAGTAACAGTGCAGATACGCAGTATTTT
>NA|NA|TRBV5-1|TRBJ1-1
CASSLKQGAEAFF
TGCGCCAGCAGCTTGAAACAGGGCGCTGAAGCTTTCTTT
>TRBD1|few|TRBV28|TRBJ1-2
CASRQGTGLPYGYTF
TGTGCCAGCCGACAGGGGACAGGCCTACCCTATGGCTACACCTTC
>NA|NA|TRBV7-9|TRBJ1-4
CASSLGQAPLEKLFF
TGTGCCAGCAGCTTAGGACAGGCGCCCTTGGAAAAACTGTTTTTT
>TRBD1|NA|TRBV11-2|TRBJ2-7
CASSFQGASEQYF
TGTGCCAGCAGCTTCCAGGGGGCGAGCGAGCAGTACTTC
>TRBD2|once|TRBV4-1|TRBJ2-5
CASSPGTSVVETQYF
TGCGCCAGCAGCCCCGGGACTAGTGTTGTAGAGACCCAGTACTTC
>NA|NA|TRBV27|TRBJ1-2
CASSADTNYGYTF
TGTGCCAGCAGCGCCGACACCAACTATGGCTACACCTTC
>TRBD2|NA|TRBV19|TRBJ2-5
CASSMGLLTSGSETQYF
TGTGCCAGTAGTATGGGACTATTGACTAGCGGGAGCGAGACCCAGTACTTC
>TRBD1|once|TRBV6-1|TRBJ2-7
CASSEVGVQGVTGNEQYF
TGTGCCAGCAGTGAAGTGGGCGTGCAGGGGGTAACGGGGAACGAGCAGTACTTC
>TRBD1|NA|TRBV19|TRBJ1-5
CASSIAGRGSKAQHF
TGTGCCAGTAGTATAGCTGGCAGGGGGTCCAAGGCCCAGCATTTT
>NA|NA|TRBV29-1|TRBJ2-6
CSVENSGFSGANVLTF
TGCAGCGTTGAAAATTCGGGGTTCTCTGGGGCCAACGTCCTGACTTTC
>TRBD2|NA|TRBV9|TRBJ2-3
CASSVGERESAQYF
TGTGCCAGCAGCGTAGGCGAGCGGGAGTCAGCGCAGTATTTT
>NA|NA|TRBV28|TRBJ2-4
CASSPSSSLGLAKNIQYF
TGTGCCAGCAGTCCCAGCTCTAGTTTAGGACTAGCCAAAAACATTCAGTACTTC
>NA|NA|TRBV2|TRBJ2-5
CASRPRIETQYF
TGTGCCAGCCGTCCGAGGATCGAGACCCAGTACTTC
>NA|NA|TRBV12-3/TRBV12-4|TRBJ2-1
CASRNRSPEQFF
TGTGCCAGCAGGAACAGAAGCCCCGAGCAGTTCTTC
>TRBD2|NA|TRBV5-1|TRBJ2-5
CASSSVSGRAETQYF
TGCGCCAGCAGCTCAGTTAGCGGGAGGGCCGAGACCCAGTACTTC
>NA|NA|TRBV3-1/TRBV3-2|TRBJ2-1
CASSTPGGYNEQFF
TGTGCCAGCAGTACCCCAGGAGGCTACAATGAGCAGTTCTTC
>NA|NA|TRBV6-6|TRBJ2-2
CASCTDRNTGELFF
TGTGCCAGCTGCACGGACAGGAACACCGGGGAGCTGTTTTTT
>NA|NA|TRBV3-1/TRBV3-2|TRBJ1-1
CASSQFARVGAFF
TGTGCCAGCAGCCAATTCGCGCGTGTCGGAGCTTTCTTT